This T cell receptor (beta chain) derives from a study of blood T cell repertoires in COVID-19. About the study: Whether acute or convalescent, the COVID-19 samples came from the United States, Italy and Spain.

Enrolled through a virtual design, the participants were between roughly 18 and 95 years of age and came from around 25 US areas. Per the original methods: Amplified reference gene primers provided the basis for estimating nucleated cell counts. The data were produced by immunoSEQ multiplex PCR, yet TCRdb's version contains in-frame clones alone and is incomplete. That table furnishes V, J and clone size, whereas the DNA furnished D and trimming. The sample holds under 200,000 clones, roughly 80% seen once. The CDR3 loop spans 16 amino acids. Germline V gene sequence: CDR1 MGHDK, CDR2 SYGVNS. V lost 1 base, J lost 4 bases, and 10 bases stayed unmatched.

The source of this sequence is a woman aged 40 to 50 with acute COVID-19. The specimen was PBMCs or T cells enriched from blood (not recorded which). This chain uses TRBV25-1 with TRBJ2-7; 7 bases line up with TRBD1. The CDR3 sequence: CASSEFGAQGIYEQYF. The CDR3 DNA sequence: TGTGCCAGCAGTGAATTTGGGGCACAGGGGATATACGAGCAGTACTTC.